Sequencing of this T cell receptor beta chain was carried out in a study of Graves' ophthalmopathy and Graves' hyperthyroidism. The ends were cut back, 4 bases at V and 2 bases at J, with 17 bases in the middle. The CDR3 loop spans 15 amino acids. Germline values: CDR1 SQVTM, CDR2 ANQGSEA. From fresh peripheral blood, roughly 10 ml in volume, the PBMCs were obtained. This clonotype was counted ten times or more. Its cognate antigen is unknown. Study-wide findings and caveats: Between ophthalmopathy and stable hyperthyroidism, a 13-signature model drew a separation with just over 85% sensitivity and 70% to 84% specificity.

Amplifying from RNA transcripts, the study obtained TCR beta CDR3 regions. The authors performed first-round RT-PCR with HTBI primers and then a second-round multiplex PCR. From the multiplex PCR reads, TCRdb called clonotypes with MiXCR, one entry per CDR3 protein. The sample yields approximately 500,000 distinct CDR3 sequences, 13% to 15% seen once. Sequencing input: blood. The TCR sequence derives from a woman in her twenties or thirties with Graves' ophthalmopathy. The chain is built from TRBV29-1 and TRBJ2-5; D is unclear. CDR3 bases: TGCAGCGTTGGGGGTTGGCAGCGCCTACAAGAGACCCAGTACTTC. Its protein is CSVGGWQRLQETQYF.